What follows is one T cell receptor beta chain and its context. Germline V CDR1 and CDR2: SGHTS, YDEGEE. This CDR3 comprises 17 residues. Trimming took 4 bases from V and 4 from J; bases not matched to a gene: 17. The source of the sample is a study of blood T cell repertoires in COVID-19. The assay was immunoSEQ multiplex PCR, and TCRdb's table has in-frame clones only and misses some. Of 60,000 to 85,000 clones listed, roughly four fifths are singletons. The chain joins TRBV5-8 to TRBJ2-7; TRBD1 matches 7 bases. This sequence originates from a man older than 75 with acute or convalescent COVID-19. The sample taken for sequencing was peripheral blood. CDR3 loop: CASSDIGQALEYYEQYF. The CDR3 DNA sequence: TGTGCCAGCAGCGACATCGGACAGGCCCTTGAATATTACGAGCAGTACTTC.